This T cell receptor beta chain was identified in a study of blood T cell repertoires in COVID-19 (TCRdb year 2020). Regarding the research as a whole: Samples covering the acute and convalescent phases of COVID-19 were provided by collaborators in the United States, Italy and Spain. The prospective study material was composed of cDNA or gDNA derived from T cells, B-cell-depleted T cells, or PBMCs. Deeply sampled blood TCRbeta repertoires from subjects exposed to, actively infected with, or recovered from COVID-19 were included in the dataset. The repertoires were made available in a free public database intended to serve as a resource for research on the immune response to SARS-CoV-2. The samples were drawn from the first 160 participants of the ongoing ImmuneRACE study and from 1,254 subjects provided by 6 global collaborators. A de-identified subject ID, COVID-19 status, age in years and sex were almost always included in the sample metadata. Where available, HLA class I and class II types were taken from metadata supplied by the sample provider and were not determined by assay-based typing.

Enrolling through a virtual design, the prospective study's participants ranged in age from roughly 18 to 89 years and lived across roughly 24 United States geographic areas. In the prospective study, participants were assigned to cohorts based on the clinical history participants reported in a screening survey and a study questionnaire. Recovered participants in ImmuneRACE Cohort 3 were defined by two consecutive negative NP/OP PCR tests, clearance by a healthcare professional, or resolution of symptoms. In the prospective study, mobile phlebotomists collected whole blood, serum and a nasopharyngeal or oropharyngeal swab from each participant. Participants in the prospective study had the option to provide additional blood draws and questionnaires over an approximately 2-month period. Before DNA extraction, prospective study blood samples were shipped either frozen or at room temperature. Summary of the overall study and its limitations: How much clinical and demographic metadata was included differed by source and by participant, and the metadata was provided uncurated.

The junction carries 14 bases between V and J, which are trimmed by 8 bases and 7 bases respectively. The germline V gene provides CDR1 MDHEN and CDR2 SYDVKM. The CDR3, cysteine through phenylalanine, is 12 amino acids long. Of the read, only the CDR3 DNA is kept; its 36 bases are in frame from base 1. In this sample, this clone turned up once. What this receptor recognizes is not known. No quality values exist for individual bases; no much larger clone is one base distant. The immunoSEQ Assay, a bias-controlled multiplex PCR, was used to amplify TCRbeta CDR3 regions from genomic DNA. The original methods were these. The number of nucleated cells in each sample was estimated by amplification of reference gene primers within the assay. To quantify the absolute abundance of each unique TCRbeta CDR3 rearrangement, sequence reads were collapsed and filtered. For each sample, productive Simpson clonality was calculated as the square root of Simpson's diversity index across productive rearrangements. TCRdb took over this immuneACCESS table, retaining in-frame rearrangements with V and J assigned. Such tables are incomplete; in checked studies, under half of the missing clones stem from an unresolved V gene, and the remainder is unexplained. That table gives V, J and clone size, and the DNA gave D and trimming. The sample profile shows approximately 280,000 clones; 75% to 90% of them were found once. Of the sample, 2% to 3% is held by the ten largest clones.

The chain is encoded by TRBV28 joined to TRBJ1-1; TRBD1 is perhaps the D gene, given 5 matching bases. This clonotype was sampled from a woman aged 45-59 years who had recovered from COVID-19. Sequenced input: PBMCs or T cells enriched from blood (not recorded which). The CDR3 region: CASGRQSVEAFF. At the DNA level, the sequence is TGTGCCAGCGGTAGACAGTCCGTTGAAGCTTTCTTT.